The 27 T cell receptor beta chains given below trace back to one sample, sequenced in a study of T cell changes during pregnancy in multiple sclerosis. The method was immunoSEQ multiplex PCR; TCRdb's version includes in-frame clones alone and lacks a portion of them. This sample yields tens of thousands of clones, of which 85% to 90% are seen a single time; roughly 1.5% belongs to the top ten. The sequenced sample was peripheral blood, obtained in the first trimester of pregnancy. These receptors were taken from a female donor in good health, enrolled as a control in a pregnancy study.

The genes are TRBV2 and TRBJ1-5; D is perhaps TRBD1 (6 bases). The CDR3 extends over 13 amino acids. In germline, CDR1 is SNHLY, CDR2 FYNNEI. V was cut by 4 bases and J by 7 bases, with 11 bases left in between. CDR3 nucleotides: TGTGCCAGCAGTGGGGGGGGCATCCAGCCCCAGCATTTT. Its translation: CASSGGGIQPQHF. The complete variable domain, with remaining parts taken from reference TRBV2 and TRBJ1-5, reads EPEVTQTPSHQVTQMGQEVILRCVPISNHLYFYWYRQILGQKVEFLVSFYNNEISEKSEIFDDQFSVERPDGSNFTLKIRSTKLEDSAMYFCASSGGGIQPQHFGDGTRLSIL.

The CDR3 DNA sequence: TGTGCCAGCAGTTTAAGCACTAGCGGGAGCAATAACGAGCAGTACTTC. Translating it yields CASSLSTSGSNNEQYF. The chain is built from TRBV27 and TRBJ2-7; 11 nucleotides line up with TRBD2. The CDR3 contains 16 residues. Germline CDR1 reads MNHEY; CDR2 reads SMNVEV (reference sequence). V lost 2 bases, J lost 5 bases, and 8 bases stayed unmatched.

V gene TRBV4-2 combines with J gene TRBJ2-7, with 10 bases fitting TRBD2. This CDR3 comprises 16 residues. The trim removed 0 bases at V and 3 bases at J, leaving 5 bases unmatched. Germline loops: CDR1 LGHNA, CDR2 YNFKEQ. The CDR3 sequence is CASSQEASGSFYEQYF. The CDR3, as DNA: TGTGCCAGCAGCCAAGAGGCTAGCGGGAGTTTCTACGAGCAGTACTTC.

The chain has TRBV28 and TRBJ1-5; D call uncertain. Per germline, CDR1 MDHEN and CDR2 SYDVKM. The ends were cut back, 3 bases at V and 11 bases at J, with 8 bases in the middle. This CDR3 comprises 11 residues. The CDR3 is CASSFGSAQHF. The CDR3 DNA reads TGTGCCAGCAGTTTCGGTTCGGCCCAGCATTTT.

The CDR3 DNA reads TGTGCCAGCAGCTTAGTTGCCCGGTCAGGGCAGCAGTTCTTC. This codes for CASSLVARSGQQFF. The chain couples TRBV11-3 to TRBJ2-1; tentatively, D is TRBD1 (5 bases). Germline V CDR1 and CDR2: SGHNT, YENEEA. The CDR3 spans 14 residues. Trimming took off 1 base at V and 11 bases at J, with 15 bases between the two ends.

This rearrangement joins TRBV18 to TRBJ2-7; 10 nucleotides line up with TRBD1. The CDR3 has 15 residues. V gave up 6 bases and J gave up 1 base; unmatched junction bases: 6. Germline CDR1 and CDR2: KGHSH and LQKENI. Here the CDR3 DNA reads TGTGCCAGCTCCCAGGGACAGGGGCCTTCCTACGAGCAGTACTTC. This codes for CASSQGQGPSYEQYF.

This chain links TRBV4-2 with TRBJ2-1; D is unclear. This CDR3 contains 14 residues. V was clipped by 0 bases and J by 0 bases, with 3 bases between them. Germline loops: CDR1 LGHNA, CDR2 YNFKEQ. For the CDR3, the DNA is TGTGCCAGCAGCCAAGAGAGCTCCTACAATGAGCAGTTCTTC. The encoded protein is CASSQESSYNEQFF.

The rearrangement joins TRBV14 to TRBJ2-2; tentatively, D is TRBD1 (5 bases). In germline, CDR1 is SGHDN, CDR2 FVKESK. The CDR3 sequence is 14 residues long. V lost 4 bases and J 5 bases, leaving 11 bases between the germline ends. The CDR3 loop is CASSRQGRTGELFF. DNA of the CDR3: TGTGCCAGCAGCCGGCAGGGTCGTACCGGGGAGCTGTTTTTT.

V gene TRBV5-1 combines with J gene TRBJ1-4; no definite D call. The CDR3 extends over 15 amino acids. Deletions cut 2 bases from V and 8 bases from J, with 16 bases between. The germline gives CDR1 SGHRS, CDR2 YFSETQ. CDR3: CASSFGSGRREKLFF. In DNA, the CDR3 is TGCGCCAGCAGCTTCGGGTCGGGGAGACGCGAAAAACTGTTTTTT.

The V gene is TRBV4-2, the J gene TRBJ1-3; 9 bases are a match to TRBD1. J gave up 1 base and V 5 bases, and 15 bases lay outside the gene matches. CDR1 and CDR2 from the germline V gene are LGHNA and YNFKEQ. The CDR3 contains 19 residues. The CDR3 loop reads CASSLGQGTTAWSGNTIYF. The CDR3 DNA is TGTGCCAGCAGCTTAGGACAGGGGACCACTGCTTGGTCTGGAAACACCATATATTTT.

V usage is TRBV7-2 and J usage is TRBJ2-3; 7 bases fit TRBD1. V gave up 5 bases and J gave up 4 bases; unmatched junction bases: 9. The CDR3 runs to 15 residues. The germline CDR1 and CDR2 sequences are SGHTA and FQGNSA. The CDR3: CASSPGGRLSDTQYF. DNA of the CDR3: TGTGCCAGCAGCCCAGGGGGAAGGTTGTCAGATACGCAGTATTTT.

This chain joins TRBV14 and TRBJ2-2, with 8 positions matching TRBD2. The CDR3 is made up of 18 amino acids. Germline loops: CDR1 SGHDN, CDR2 FVKESK. With V trimmed by 1 base and J by 9 bases, 16 bases remained unmatched. DNA of the CDR3: TGTGCCAGCAGCCAAGCCGACACCGGGACTAGGGGGAGACGGGAGCTGTTTTTT. Protein: CASSQADTGTRGRRELFF.

The chain recombines TRBV10-3 with TRBJ1-2; perhaps TRBD1 as D (5 bases). The length of the CDR3 is 13 residues. The germline V gene encodes CDR1 ENHRY and CDR2 SYGVKD. V was clipped by 7 bases and J by 6 bases, with 15 bases between them. The DNA for the CDR3 is TGTGCCATCACTCCGGGGGTAGGGAATGGCTACACCTTC. It translates to CAITPGVGNGYTF.

This chain links TRBV23-1 with TRBJ2-3, with 7 positions matching TRBD1. TRBV23-1 has ORF status, its function being uncertain. The length of the CDR3 is 17 residues. V was pared by 4 bases and J by 3 bases, with 13 bases of the junction left unmatched. The CDR3 DNA reads as TGCGCCAGCAGTCCCTCACCGACAGGGTCGGGGACAGATACGCAGTATTTT. Translated: CASSPSPTGSGTDTQYF.

The V gene is TRBV4-2, the J gene TRBJ1-1, with a weak D call TRBD1 (5 bases). Germline lookup yields CDR1 LGHNA and CDR2 YNFKEQ. The CDR3 covers 14 residues. V lost 1 base and J 10 bases, leaving 16 bases between the germline ends. CDR3 DNA sequence: TGTGCCAGCAGCCAAGCGGACACCCCGCTAGGAGCTTTCTTT. Translating it yields CASSQADTPLGAFF.

This clone showed up just once. This chain joins TRBV5-6 and TRBJ1-1; TRBD1 aligns across 7 bases. V shed 4 bases and J 3 bases; nucleotides not matched to a gene: 6. The CDR3 sequence is 14 residues long. Germline-derived CDR1 and CDR2 are SGHDT and YYEEEE. This chain's CDR3 is CASSPSGGYTEAFF. Written as DNA, the CDR3 is TGTGCCAGCAGCCCCTCAGGGGGGTACACTGAAGCTTTCTTT. The complete variable domain, with remaining parts taken from reference TRBV5-6 and TRBJ1-1, reads DAGVTQSPTHLIKTRGQQVTLRCSPKSGHDTVSWYQQALGQGPQFIFQYYEEEERQRGNFPDRFSGHQFPNYSSELNVNALLLGDSALYLCASSPSGGYTEAFFGQGTRLTVV.

This chain connects TRBV7-2 to TRBJ1-2, with a weak D call TRBD1 (6 bases). Germline CDR1 and CDR2: SGHTA and FQGNSA. V lost 9 bases, J lost 8 bases, and 19 bases lay in between. CDR3 size: 13 residues. CDR3 in amino acids: CASGGFFLGGYTF. CDR3 sequence (DNA): TGTGCCAGTGGGGGCTTCTTCCTTGGGGGCTACACCTTC.

The CDR3 loop is CASSTQGRGGYTF. The CDR3 DNA reads as TGTGCCAGCAGTACCCAGGGTCGTGGTGGCTACACCTTC. This chain uses TRBV28 with TRBJ1-2; TRBD1 is a possible D gene (5 bases). Per germline, CDR1 MDHEN and CDR2 SYDVKM. V was clipped by 5 bases and J by 7 bases, with 14 bases between them. CDR3 size: 13 residues.

This clone was seen only once. The V gene is TRBV6-1, the J gene TRBJ2-3, with 10 nucleotides matching TRBD2. The CDR3 covers 15 residues. CDR1 and CDR2 (germline): MNHNS, SASEGT. The V gene end was trimmed by 7 bases and the J gene end by 3 bases; junction bases not matched to a gene: 7. CDR3 loop: CASTEASGGTDTQYF. In DNA, the CDR3 is TGTGCCAGCACGGAGGCTAGCGGGGGTACAGATACGCAGTATTTT.

About this clone: A junction boundary mismatches the germline segment, possibly from a read error. The chain couples TRBV7-7 to TRBJ2-5; TRBD1 agrees at 7 bases. The germline V gene encodes CDR1 SSHAT and CDR2 FNYEAQ (reference sequence). The CDR3 runs to 13 residues. The CDR3, as DNA: TGTGCTAGCAGTCGGGACAGACAAGAGACCCAGTACTTC. Translation: CASSRDRQETQYF. Full variable domain (rest looked up from reference TRBV7-7 and TRBJ2-5): GAGVSQSPRYKVTKRGQDVTLRCDPISSHATLYWYQQALGQGPEFLTYFNYEAQPDKSGLPSDRFSAERPEGSISTLTIQRTEQRDSAMYRCASSRDRQETQYFGPGTRLLVL.

This clone was seen more than once but under ten times. The chain couples TRBV6-4 to TRBJ2-2, with TRBD2 identical over 7 bases. The CDR3 is made up of 16 amino acids. CDR1 MRHNA and CDR2 SNTAGT come from the germline V gene. With V trimmed by 5 bases and J by 2 bases, 8 bases remained unmatched. DNA for the CDR3: TGTGCCAGCAGTCCTAACCCGGGGGGAAACACCGGGGAGCTGTTTTTT. Translated, it gives CASSPNPGGNTGELFF.

J is TRBJ1-1 and V is TRBV18; D unresolved. Trimming removed 4 bases from V and 6 bases from J, with 12 bases in between. The CDR3 is 13 residues long. Germline V lookup: CDR1 KGHSH, CDR2 LQKENI. The CDR3 loop reads CASSLAVGAEAFF. In DNA, the CDR3 is TGTGCCAGCTCACTAGCGGTAGGCGCTGAAGCTTTCTTT.

The genes are TRBV6-4 and TRBJ2-6, with D possibly being TRBD1 (7 bases). The CDR3 spans 17 residues. V dropped 2 bases and J dropped 1 base, with 12 bases sitting between them. The germline V gene encodes CDR1 MRHNA and CDR2 SNTAGT. The CDR3 sequence: CASSDDSGGSGANVLTF. CDR3 in DNA: TGTGCCAGCAGTGACGATTCAGGGGGGTCTGGGGCCAACGTCCTGACTTTC.

The rearrangement links TRBV10-3 to TRBJ1-2, with D perhaps matching TRBD1 (6 bases). V was clipped by 0 bases and J by 5 bases, with 10 bases between them. CDR3 length: 14 residues. Per the germline V gene, CDR1 is ENHRY and CDR2 is SYGVKD. In nucleotides, the CDR3 is TGTGCCATCAGTGAGTCTGACAGGCTATATGGCTACACCTTC. It encodes CAISESDRLYGYTF.

The chain employs TRBV4-3 and TRBJ2-5, with D unresolved. Per germline, CDR1 LGHNA and CDR2 YSLEER. This CDR3 region has 13 residues. V was cut by 0 bases and J by 5 bases, with 7 bases left in between. CDR3 protein: CASSQEGAETQYF. The CDR3 DNA sequence: TGCGCCAGCAGCCAAGAGGGCGCGGAGACCCAGTACTTC.

The V and J genes are TRBV10-3 and TRBJ2-1, with TRBD2 matching 12 bases. CDR1 ENHRY and CDR2 SYGVKD come from the germline V gene. The CDR3 has 15 amino acids. V dropped 9 bases and J dropped 6; count of bases not matched to a gene: 9. In DNA, the CDR3 is TGTGCCATGACTAGCGGGAGCGGGGGACCCAATGAGCAGTTCTTC. It translates to CAMTSGSGGPNEQFF.

V usage is TRBV18 and J usage is TRBJ1-3; D is undetermined. This CDR3 has 14 amino acids. In germline, CDR1 is KGHSH, CDR2 LQKENI. V dropped 2 bases and J dropped 4 bases, with 9 bases sitting between them. The CDR3 DNA is TGTGCCAGCTCACCAAGCGGGTCCGGAAACACCATATATTTT. Protein product: CASSPSGSGNTIYF. The variable domain in full, with the rest retrieved from reference TRBV18 and TRBJ1-3, is NAGVMQNPRHLVRRRGQEARLRCSPMKGHSHVYWYRQLPEEGLKFMVYLQKENIIDESGMPKERFSAEFPKEGPSILRIQQVVRGDSAAYFCASSPSGSGNTIYFGEGSWLTVV.